A single TCR beta chain is shown here with its context. Other DNA sequences of this sample code for an identical CDR3. Data came from immunoSEQ multiplex PCR; TCRdb stores just in-frame clones and leaves some out. The sample has about 68,000 clones, 80% to 95% seen once. The length of the CDR3 is 15 residues. V lost 0 bases to trimming and J lost 1 base, with 10 bases between them. CDR1 is SGHTA, CDR2 FQGNSA, per germline. Sequenced sample: PBMCs. The sequence came from a man aged 40-55 years with rheumatoid arthritis. This rearrangement joins TRBV7-2 to TRBJ2-7, with D possibly being TRBD2 (6 bases). The chain's CDR3 is CASSLAFGGSYEQYF. The CDR3 DNA reads as TGTGCCAGCAGCTTAGCTTTTGGGGGGTCCTACGAGCAGTACTTC. Looking up the rest from reference TRBV7-2 and TRBJ2-7 gives the full variable domain: GAGVSQSPSNKVTEKGKDVELRCDPISGHTALYWYRQSLGQGLEFLIYFQGNSAPDKSGLPSDRFSAERTGGSVSTLTIQRTQQEDSAVYLCASSLAFGGSYEQYFGPGTRLTVT.